These 10 T cell receptor beta chains share one sample of origin, sequenced in a study of OX40 agonist ivuxolimab in advanced cancers. Repertoires were generated with immunoSEQ multiplex PCR, while TCRdb's copy carries only in-frame clones and drops some. Of approximately 66,000 clones in the sample, approximately 89% were seen once. Sequences were derived from CD4+ or CD8+ T cells sorted from blood, sampled in a trial of the OX40 agonist ivuxolimab. The source is an adult with an advanced solid tumor such as melanoma, head and neck, liver or kidney cancer.

V is TRBV29-1 and J is TRBJ1-1, with a possible D match to TRBD1 (5 bases). V was cut by 4 bases and J by 4 bases, with 7 bases left in between. The germline V gene has CDR1 SQVTM and CDR2 ANQGSEA. The CDR3 has 11 residues. CDR3 sequence reads: CSVGTGTEAFF. CDR3 coding DNA: TGCAGCGTTGGAACAGGCACTGAAGCTTTCTTT.

V gene TRBV28 combines with J gene TRBJ1-1, with D uncertain. The CDR3 totals 11 residues. Trimming cost V 5 bases and J 4 bases, with 5 bases left between them. Per the germline V gene, CDR1 is MDHEN and CDR2 is SYDVKM. The CDR3 region is CASSILTEAFF. The CDR3 region has the DNA TGTGCCAGCAGTATCCTCACTGAAGCTTTCTTT.

V and J are TRBV28 and TRBJ2-7, with a tentative D call TRBD1 (6 bases). Germline V gene lookup returns CDR1 MDHEN and CDR2 SYDVKM. The germline V and J ends were trimmed by 3 bases and 0 bases, with 15 bases remaining between them. The CDR3 covers 16 residues. CDR3 amino acids: CASSLPGTLSSYEQYF. The DNA for the CDR3 is TGTGCCAGCAGTTTGCCAGGGACACTTAGCTCCTACGAGCAGTACTTC.

V and J are TRBV7-6 and TRBJ1-4; D possibly corresponds to TRBD1 (5 bases). CDR1 and CDR2 (germline): SGHVS, FNYEAQ. V was clipped by 0 bases and J by 10 bases, with 18 bases between them. This CDR3 spans 16 amino acids. The CDR3 DNA sequence: TGTGCCAGCAGCTTAGCGCAAAGAGGGGTGTTAGGAAAACTGTTTTTT. This encodes CASSLAQRGVLGKLFF.

CDR3 amino acids: CASSLGPGQGGLKGYTF. The CDR3 bases are TGCGCCAGCAGCTTGGGGCCGGGACAGGGAGGATTAAAGGGCTACACCTTC. The chain combines TRBV5-1 with TRBJ1-2; 9 nucleotides align to TRBD1. Germline CDR1 reads SGHRS; CDR2 reads YFSETQ. Unmatched junction bases numbered 14, after V lost 0 bases and J lost 8 bases. The CDR3 consists of 17 residues.

This clone was seen more than once but under ten times. The chain is built from TRBV5-4 and TRBJ2-7; D might be TRBD1 (6 bases). There are 13 residues in the CDR3. Germline loops: CDR1 SGHNT, CDR2 YYREEE (reference sequence). V lost 3 bases to trimming and J lost 2 bases, with 9 bases between them. CDR3 nucleotides: TGTGCCAGCAGCTCCCGGACAGCCTACGAGCAGTACTTC. Translating gives CASSSRTAYEQYF.

The gene calls are TRBV6-1 and TRBJ1-2; TRBD1 matches 7 bases. The CDR3 contains 14 residues. With 0 bases clipped from V and 8 bases from J, the junction kept 6 bases outside the gene matches. Germline CDR1 MNHNS, CDR2 SASEGT. Written as DNA, the CDR3 is TGTGCCAGCAGTGAAGCTTTAGGGGGCGGGGGCTACACCTTC. It specifies CASSEALGGGGYTF.

The genes are TRBV20-1 and TRBJ2-7, with D possibly matching TRBD2 (5 bases). Trimming cost V 5 bases and J 7 bases, with 12 bases left between them. This CDR3 comprises 11 residues. Per the germline V gene, CDR1 is DFQATT and CDR2 is SNEGSKA (reference sequence). CDR3 residues: CSAYSPGEQYF. The DNA for the CDR3 is TGCAGTGCTTACTCCCCGGGGGAGCAGTACTTC.

The chain has TRBV11-2 and TRBJ1-4; D gene unclear. The CDR3 is 15 residues long. Germline V gives CDR1 SGHAT, CDR2 FQNNGV. Trimming took 1 base from V and 0 from J, leaving 6 bases between them. CDR3 region: CASSLGGTTNEKLFF. The CDR3, as DNA: TGTGCCAGCAGCTTAGGCGGTACAACTAATGAAAAACTGTTTTTT.

This rearrangement joins TRBV5-1 to TRBJ2-3; D might be TRBD2 (5 bases). Germline assignment: CDR1 SGHRS and CDR2 YFSETQ. Trimming took 0 bases from V and 1 from J, leaving 12 bases between them. The CDR3 is made up of 16 amino acids. In DNA, the CDR3 is TGCGCCAGCAGCTTGGGTCCTTGGGGAGGCACAGATACGCAGTATTTT. It is translated as CASSLGPWGGTDTQYF.